A selection of T cell receptor beta chains follows, all from one sample in a study of shared clonotypes between healthy human individuals. Repertoires were generated with immunoSEQ multiplex PCR, while TCRdb's copy carries only in-frame clones and drops some. The repertoire holds 2 million or so clones, with roughly 94% as singletons. Sample: naive CD4+ T cells sorted from blood. The source of these receptors is a man aged 18 to 30 in good health. The CDR3 runs from the conserved cysteine through the conserved F or W. D genes are given only for firm matches. For some rows the clone size is stated as once, few or many, or as a class when expanded; others skip it.

NA | TRBJ2-1 | NA | TRBV9 | 14 | CASSGTGRVDEQFF | TGTGCCAGCAGCGGCACCGGTCGTGTGGATGAGCAGTTCTTC
NA | TRBJ1-2 | NA | TRBV19 | 15 | CASSSTGGELRGYTF | TGTGCCAGTAGTAGTACAGGAGGCGAGCTTCGGGGCTACACCTTC
NA | TRBJ1-3 | TRBD1 | TRBV11-2 | 14 | CASSLRQGGNTIYF | TGTGCCAGCAGCTTAAGACAGGGTGGAAACACCATATATTTT
NA | TRBJ1-2 | NA | TRBV5-4 | 13 | CASSSTGAYGYTF | TGTGCCAGCAGCTCTACAGGAGCCTATGGCTACACCTTC
NA | TRBJ1-5 | NA | TRBV4-3 | 15 | CASSQDSAINQPQHF | TGCGCCAGCAGCCAAGATTCAGCGATCAATCAGCCCCAGCATTTT
once | TRBJ2-5 | NA | TRBV7-6 | 16 | CASSLWDGTLQETQYF | TGTGCCAGCAGCTTATGGGACGGGACTCTACAAGAGACCCAGTACTTC
NA | TRBJ2-5 | NA | TRBV9 | 15 | CASSVEWDGPETQYF | TGTGCCAGCAGCGTAGAATGGGACGGCCCAGAGACCCAGTACTTC
NA | TRBJ2-7 | NA | TRBV27 | 14 | CASSYGDRTYEQYF | TGTGCCAGCAGTTATGGGGACCGCACCTACGAGCAGTACTTC
NA | TRBJ1-4 | NA | TRBV10-2 | 16 | CASSEQTAVGNEKLFF | TGCGCCAGCAGTGAGCAGACGGCAGTTGGGAATGAAAAACTGTTTTTT
NA | TRBJ1-2 | NA | TRBV12-2 | 8 | CAAHGYTF | TGTGCTGCTCATGGCTACACCTTC
NA | TRBJ1-2 | TRBD1 | TRBV6-6 | 13 | CATSDRVNYGYTF | TGTGCCACCTCCGACAGGGTCAACTATGGCTACACCTTC
NA | TRBJ2-2 | TRBD2 | TRBV9 | 16 | CASSATTSGVPGELFF | TGTGCCAGCAGCGCCACGACTAGCGGGGTTCCCGGGGAGCTGTTTTTT
NA | TRBJ1-2 | NA | TRBV19 | 13 | CASSPPSFGGYTF | TGTGCCAGTAGTCCGCCCTCCTTCGGTGGCTACACCTTC
NA | TRBJ2-1 | NA | TRBV5-1 | 15 | CASRIGDNSYNEQFF | TGCGCCAGCAGAATAGGGGATAACTCCTACAATGAGCAGTTCTTC
NA | TRBJ2-7 | NA | TRBV28 | 15 | CASSLMTLGGYEQYF | TGTGCCAGCAGTTTAATGACGTTGGGGGGCTACGAGCAGTACTTC
NA | TRBJ2-2 | NA | TRBV5-4 | 15 | CASSLAQQNTGELFF | TGTGCCAGCAGCTTGGCGCAGCAGAACACCGGGGAGCTGTTTTTT
NA | TRBJ2-7 | NA | TRBV9 | 15 | CASSVAPGETYEQYF | TGTGCCAGCAGCGTAGCCCCCGGAGAGACATACGAGCAGTACTTC
NA | TRBJ2-1 | NA | TRBV30 | 13 | CAWSRGRNNEQFF | TGTGCCTGGAGCCGGGGGAGGAACAATGAGCAGTTCTTC
NA | TRBJ2-3 | NA | TRBV7-2 | 16 | CASSLVGTLGTDTQYF | TGTGCCAGCAGCTTAGTGGGGACGTTAGGTACAGATACGCAGTATTTT
NA | TRBJ2-2 | NA | TRBV5-1 | 16 | CASSKSQGPSTGELFF | TGCGCCAGCAGTAAGTCCCAAGGTCCTTCTACCGGGGAGCTGTTTTTT
few | TRBJ1-6 | TRBD1 | TRBV28 | 15 | CASSYWDRDNSPLHF | TGTGCCAGCAGTTACTGGGACAGGGATAATTCACCCCTCCACTTT
NA | TRBJ2-3 | TRBD2 | TRBV7-6 | 17 | CASSLAASGVSTDTQYF | TGTGCCAGCAGCCTTGCGGCTAGCGGGGTCAGCACAGATACGCAGTATTTT
NA | TRBJ1-1 | NA | TRBV11-2 | 14 | CASSSHAPKGEAFF | TGTGCCAGCAGCTCCCACGCCCCTAAAGGCGAAGCTTTCTTT
NA | TRBJ2-4 | NA | TRBV6-1 | 15 | CASGTETIAKNIQYF | TGTGCCTCAGGGACCGAAACTATAGCCAAAAACATTCAGTACTTC
NA | TRBJ1-2 | TRBD1 | TRBV6-5 | 12 | CATYRGIYGYTF | TGTGCTACCTACAGGGGGATTTATGGCTACACCTTC
NA | TRBJ2-7 | TRBD2 | TRBV7-9 | 15 | CASRLSSGSNSEQYF | TGTGCCAGCAGGCTCTCTAGCGGGAGTAATTCCGAGCAGTACTTC
NA | TRBJ1-4 | TRBD1 | TRBV10-3 | 15 | CASSGTGTVNEKLFF | TGTGCCAGCAGTGGAACCGGGACAGTCAATGAAAAACTGTTTTTT
NA | TRBJ1-1 | NA | TRBV23-1 | 15 | CASSWGEKGNTEASF | TGCGCCAGCAGTTGGGGGGAAAAGGGGAACACTGAAGCTTCCTTT
NA | TRBJ2-7 | NA | TRBV29-1 | 14 | CSVEKSSTSGEQYF | TGCAGCGTTGAAAAGTCCAGCACGAGCGGGGAGCAGTACTTC
NA | TRBJ1-1 | NA | TRBV6-5 | 13 | CASSYSAWTEAFF | TGTGCCAGCAGTTACTCGGCTTGGACTGAAGCTTTCTTT
NA | TRBJ1-2 | NA | TRBV7-2 | 13 | CASSLASHYGYTF | TGTGCCAGCAGCTTGGCCTCTCACTATGGCTACACCTTC
NA | TRBJ2-5 | TRBD1 | TRBV5-1 | 17 | CASSPSWGQGGQETQYF | TGCGCCAGCAGCCCGTCTTGGGGACAGGGGGGTCAAGAGACCCAGTACTTC
NA | TRBJ2-1 | NA | TRBV11-2 | 17 | CASRLRPGVASYNEQFF | TGTGCCAGCAGATTGCGCCCGGGGGTAGCGAGTTACAATGAGCAGTTCTTC
NA | TRBJ1-6 | NA | TRBV7-2 | 14 | CASSLQGYNSPLHF | TGTGCCAGCAGCTTACAGGGGTATAATTCACCCCTCCACTTT
once | TRBJ1-5 | TRBD1 | TRBV15 | 14 | CATSRDRGGQPQHF | TGTGCCACCAGCAGGGACAGGGGTGGTCAGCCCCAGCATTTT
once | TRBJ1-1 | NA | TRBV4-1 | 13 | CASSQDLNTEAFF | TGCGCCAGCAGCCAGGACCTGAACACTGAAGCTTTCTTT
NA | TRBJ1-1 | NA | TRBV11-2 | 13 | CASSLGYSFEAFF | TGTGCCAGCAGCTTAGGATACAGCTTTGAAGCTTTCTTT
NA | TRBJ1-5 | NA | TRBV19 | 15 | CASSMGTRSRQPQHF | TGTGCCAGTAGTATGGGGACACGATCCCGCCAGCCCCAGCATTTT
NA | TRBJ2-1 | NA | TRBV28 | 20 | CASSSPSGVGGGAAYNEQFF | TGTGCCAGCAGTTCACCCTCGGGAGTGGGCGGGGGCGCCGCTTACAATGAGCAGTTCTTC
few | TRBJ1-2 | TRBD1 | TRBV4-1 | 14 | CASSQEQGVYGYTF | TGCGCCAGCAGCCAAGAACAGGGGGTCTATGGCTACACCTTC
many | TRBJ1-5 | NA | TRBV9 | 15 | CASSVGSGSNQPQHF | TGTGCCAGCAGCGTAGGATCGGGCAGCAATCAGCCCCAGCATTTT
NA | TRBJ2-7 | NA | TRBV27 | 15 | CASSDAGPPRYEQYF | TGTGCCAGCAGTGACGCAGGGCCTCCACGCTACGAGCAGTACTTC
NA | TRBJ2-2 | NA | TRBV4-3 | 16 | CASSQESPGITGELFF | TGCGCCAGCAGCCAAGAATCACCGGGGATCACCGGGGAGCTGTTTTTT